This entry lists 21 T cell receptor beta chains sequenced from one sample in a study of shared clonotypes between healthy human individuals. Terminally differentiated effector memory CD45RA+ cells were left out of the naive CD8 fraction, which was CD45RO-negative and positively selected for CCR7. Using immunoSEQ multiplex PCR, the repertoire was profiled, and TCRdb retains in-frame clones only, with some absent. This table holds about 610,000 clones, about 95% found once. Sequences were obtained from naive CD8+ T cells sorted from blood. These receptor sequences come from a woman aged 30 to 39 in good health.

The chain is built from TRBV29-1 and TRBJ2-1, with D perhaps matching TRBD1 (5 bases). The V end lost 0 bases, the J end lost 6 bases, and 15 bases lay between the germline ends. The CDR3 is made up of 15 amino acids. Germline V gene lookup returns CDR1 SQVTM and CDR2 ANQGSEA. CDR3 sequence reads: CSVEDTGFLINEQFF. The CDR3 DNA is TGCAGCGTTGAAGACACAGGCTTCTTGATCAATGAGCAGTTCTTC.

As concerns this clone: This sample also contains other DNA sequences that code for the same CDR3. The V call is TRBV29-1, the J call TRBJ2-7; 9 bases agree with TRBD2. The junction had 3 bases not matched to a gene; V was cut back by 3 bases and J by 3 bases. The germline V gene encodes CDR1 SQVTM and CDR2 ANQGSEA. The CDR3 is made up of 13 amino acids. The CDR3 DNA reads as TGCAGCGTTGAGACTAGCGGAATCTACGAGCAGTACTTC. It codes for CSVETSGIYEQYF.

Points on this clone: The junction departs from germline at one end; a sequencing error may be responsible. J is TRBJ1-1 and V is TRBV5-4, with unresolved D. The CDR3 runs 14 residues. Germline V gene data show CDR1 as SGHNT and CDR2 as YYREEE (reference sequence). CDR3: CASTLKGQVTEAFF. CDR3 nucleotides: TGTGCCAGCACCTTGAAAGGGCAGGTCACTGAAGCTTTCTTT.

CDR3 residues: CASSLDGGVSQPQHF. Written as DNA, the CDR3 is TGTGCCAGCAGTTTAGATGGGGGGGTGAGTCAGCCCCAGCATTTT. The chain recombines TRBV27 with TRBJ1-5; possibly TRBD1 for D (5 bases). V lost 2 bases and J lost 6, with 14 bases in between. The germline gives CDR1 MNHEY, CDR2 SMNVEV (reference sequence). This CDR3 region has 15 residues.

The chain has TRBV5-6 and TRBJ2-1, with D perhaps being TRBD1 or TRBD2 (5 bases each). Per the germline V gene, CDR1 is SGHDT and CDR2 is YYEEEE. The CDR3 sequence is 17 residues long. The ends were cut back, 4 bases at V and 10 bases at J, with 27 bases in the middle. This CDR3 reads CASSANPGPPIAKEQFF. CDR3 in DNA: TGTGCCAGCAGCGCGAACCCGGGACCCCCAATTGCCAAGGAGCAGTTCTTC.

This clone appeared a single time. The rearrangement uses TRBV28 and TRBJ2-3, with TRBD2 matching 10 bases. This CDR3 has 18 residues. CDR1 and CDR2 from the germline V gene are MDHEN and SYDVKM. V gave up 4 bases and J gave up 2 bases; unmatched junction bases: 12. CDR3 sequence (DNA): TGTGCCAGCAGTTCCTCTAGCGGGAGAGCAAGACACACAGATACGCAGTATTTT. Amino acid sequence: CASSSSSGRARHTDTQYF.

The chain uses TRBV28 and TRBJ1-2; TRBD1 aligns across 7 bases. Germline assignment: CDR1 MDHEN and CDR2 SYDVKM. After removal of 5 bases from V and 0 bases from J, the junction contained 6 bases not matched to a gene. This CDR3 spans 15 amino acids. The CDR3 DNA reads TGTGCCAGCAGTGAAACAGGGGAAGCTAACTATGGCTACACCTTC. Its translation is CASSETGEANYGYTF.

V gene TRBV29-1 combines with J gene TRBJ2-1; 8 bases fit TRBD2. The CDR3 contains 18 residues. CDR1 is SQVTM, CDR2 ANQGSEA, per germline. The trim removed 5 bases at V and 4 bases at J, leaving 19 bases unmatched. CDR3 loop: CSVYQRTGRAGGYNEQFF. The CDR3 DNA reads as TGCAGCGTTTACCAGCGGACCGGGAGGGCCGGTGGATACAATGAGCAGTTCTTC.

The chain couples TRBV27 to TRBJ2-5, with 8 bases lining up with TRBD2. V shed 3 bases, J shed 5 bases, and the junction held 5 bases outside the gene matches. CDR1 is MNHEY and CDR2 is SMNVEV in the germline V gene (reference sequence). The CDR3 sequence is 14 residues long. The CDR3 coding sequence is TGTGCCAGCAGTTTTGCGGGAGGACAGGAGACCCAGTACTTC. Protein product: CASSFAGGQETQYF.

V gene TRBV27 combines with J gene TRBJ2-7; 9 nucleotides agree with TRBD1. The CDR3 length is 14 residues. The germline V gene has CDR1 MNHEY and CDR2 SMNVEV (reference sequence). Trimming took 2 bases from V and 5 from J; bases not matched to a gene: 4. The CDR3 nucleotides are TGTGCCAGCAGTTTAGGGACAGGGCTTAACGAGCAGTACTTC. Its protein is CASSLGTGLNEQYF.

The chain employs TRBV9 and TRBJ2-7; 14 bases are a match to TRBD2. V shed 0 bases and J 5 bases; nucleotides not matched to a gene: 7. The CDR3 covers 17 residues. Looked up from germline, CDR1 is SGDLS and CDR2 is YYNGEE. The CDR3 sequence is CASSVEGLAGEQHEQYF. CDR3 bases: TGTGCCAGCAGCGTAGAGGGACTAGCGGGAGAACAGCACGAGCAGTACTTC. Filled out from reference TRBV9 and TRBJ2-7, the complete variable domain reads DSGVTQTPKHLITATGQRVTLRCSPRSGDLSVYWYQQSLDQGLQFLIQYYNGEERAKGNILERFSAQQFPDLHSELNLSSLELGDSALYFCASSVEGLAGEQHEQYFGPGTRLTVT.

The J gene is TRBJ1-1, the V gene TRBV19, with a possible D match to TRBD1 (6 bases). V dropped 7 bases and J dropped 2 bases, with 11 bases sitting between them. CDR3 size: 13 residues. Germline V lookup: CDR1 LNHDA, CDR2 SQIVND (reference sequence). The CDR3 is CASITGTNTEAFF. CDR3 coding DNA: TGTGCCAGTATTACAGGGACTAACACTGAAGCTTTCTTT.

This chain uses TRBV9 with TRBJ2-7, with D perhaps TRBD1 (5 bases). Germline assignment: CDR1 SGDLS and CDR2 YYNGEE. Trimming stripped 0 bases from V and 2 bases from J, with 9 bases between. The CDR3 extends over 14 amino acids. The CDR3 region is CASSVADNPYEQYF. CDR3 in DNA: TGTGCCAGCAGCGTAGCGGACAACCCCTACGAGCAGTACTTC.

This chain joins TRBV27 and TRBJ2-2; either TRBD1 or TRBD2 may supply D (5 bases each). Trimming took off 6 bases at V and 8 bases at J, with 16 bases between the two ends. Per the germline V gene, CDR1 is MNHEY and CDR2 is SMNVEV (reference sequence). The CDR3 is made up of 14 amino acids. The CDR3 spells CASRTIVGAGELFF. The DNA of the CDR3 is TGTGCCAGCAGGACCATCGTCGGGGCTGGGGAGCTGTTTTTT.

The chain links TRBV2 to TRBJ1-2; the D is unclear. The germline V gene encodes CDR1 SNHLY and CDR2 FYNNEI. V was trimmed by 1 base and J by 5 bases, leaving 17 bases between them. The CDR3 has 16 amino acids. CDR3 coding DNA: TGTGCCAGCAGTGAAGGCGGGGAGGAGGGATGGTATGGCTACACCTTC. The encoded protein is CASSEGGEEGWYGYTF.

The gene calls are TRBV27 and TRBJ2-7; 9 nucleotides match TRBD1. V was pared by 2 bases and J by 1 base, with 6 bases of the junction left unmatched. The CDR3 covers 16 residues. Germline loops: CDR1 MNHEY, CDR2 SMNVEV (reference sequence). CDR3 nucleotide sequence: TGTGCCAGCAGTTTAACTCCACAGGGGGCATCCTACGAGCAGTACTTC. Translation: CASSLTPQGASYEQYF.

This CDR3 is CASSCLWLADYNEQFF. The DNA for the CDR3 is TGTGCCAGCAGCTGCCTTTGGCTAGCGGACTACAATGAGCAGTTCTTC. The rearrangement joins TRBV13 to TRBJ2-1; TRBD2 matches 7 bases. Germline trimming cut 4 bases from V and 3 bases from J; bases unmatched to any gene: 9. The CDR3 length is 16 residues. In germline, CDR1 is PRHDT, CDR2 FYEKMQ (reference sequence).

The chain uses TRBV28 and TRBJ2-7, with TRBD2 matching over 10 bases. The CDR3 sequence is 14 residues long. In germline, CDR1 is MDHEN, CDR2 SYDVKM. V lost 10 bases, J lost 6 bases, and 12 bases stayed unmatched. CDR3 loop: CATSIAGGLREQYF. CDR3 bases: TGTGCCACCAGCATAGCGGGAGGTCTCCGCGAGCAGTACTTC.

The chain couples TRBV28 to TRBJ1-1, with 9 bases aligning to TRBD1. V shed 3 bases and J 6 bases; nucleotides not matched to a gene: 8. Germline-derived CDR1 and CDR2 are MDHEN and SYDVKM. This CDR3 is built from 15 residues. The CDR3: CASSFPGDRESEAFF. CDR3 bases: TGTGCCAGCAGTTTTCCCGGGGACAGGGAGTCTGAAGCTTTCTTT.

This rearrangement joins TRBV28 to TRBJ1-5; no definite D call. This CDR3 has 16 amino acids. V lost 3 bases and J 6 bases, leaving 18 bases between the germline ends. Germline values: CDR1 MDHEN, CDR2 SYDVKM. The CDR3 coding sequence is TGTGCCAGCAGTTTTTGGGTGAGGGCGGGTAGTCAGCCCCAGCATTTT. Protein product: CASSFWVRAGSQPQHF.

The rearrangement uses TRBV5-1 and TRBJ2-5; D gene ambiguous. V was shortened by 4 bases and J by 5 bases, with 15 bases between the two germline ends. CDR1 is SGHRS and CDR2 is YFSETQ in the germline V gene. The CDR3 extends over 14 amino acids. CDR3 protein: CASSLIGDVETQYF. The DNA for the CDR3 is TGCGCCAGCAGCCTAATTGGAGATGTGGAGACCCAGTACTTC.